The rows below give T cell receptor beta chains drawn from one sample of a study of CD8 T cells in Susac syndrome. TCRdb re-analysed the immunoSEQ multiplex PCR reads in MiXCR, keeping a single row per CDR3 protein. The sample yields more than 85,000 distinct CDR3 sequences, roughly 94% seen once. Sequenced sample: CD4+ T cells from PBMCs. The receptor set was obtained from a human donor with Susac syndrome. CDR3s include the opening cysteine and the closing phenylalanine or tryptophan. Each record gives: CDR3 protein, V gene, J gene.

CDR3aa: CSAILPRQGPYEQYF
v_gene: TRBV20-1
j_gene: TRBJ2-7

CDR3aa: CSARTGYQPQHF
v_gene: TRBV20-1
j_gene: TRBJ1-5

CDR3aa: CASRGHLRNIQYF
v_gene: TRBV28
j_gene: TRBJ2-4

CDR3aa: CASSVGGTGNTIYF
v_gene: TRBV9
j_gene: TRBJ1-3

CDR3aa: CSAVDRGGFNTEAFF
v_gene: TRBV20-1
j_gene: TRBJ1-1

CDR3aa: CASSDGFYEQYF
v_gene: TRBV28
j_gene: TRBJ2-7

CDR3aa: CATSRDRDDQPQHF
v_gene: TRBV15
j_gene: TRBJ1-5

CDR3aa: CSVEPRDSQETQYF
v_gene: TRBV29-1
j_gene: TRBJ2-5

CDR3aa: CATSDPRKSTDTQYF
v_gene: TRBV24-1
j_gene: TRBJ2-3

CDR3aa: CSADYRAAGEEKLFF
v_gene: TRBV20-1
j_gene: TRBJ1-4

CDR3aa: CASSIPSRDSPLHF
v_gene: TRBV6-2/TRBV6-3
j_gene: TRBJ1-6

CDR3aa: CATSIGTGGNEQFF
v_gene: TRBV15
j_gene: TRBJ2-1

CDR3aa: CASSVGDTQYF
v_gene: TRBV9
j_gene: TRBJ2-3

CDR3aa: CAWSVNTQAGGYTF
v_gene: TRBV30
j_gene: TRBJ1-2

CDR3aa: CSATSGGAAETQYF
v_gene: TRBV29-1
j_gene: TRBJ2-5

CDR3aa: CASSPLGGGEQFF
v_gene: TRBV7-3
j_gene: TRBJ2-1

CDR3aa: CASSLGLAAEQFF
v_gene: TRBV7-9
j_gene: TRBJ2-1

CDR3aa: CASSAGASFNQPQHF
v_gene: TRBV9
j_gene: TRBJ1-5

CDR3aa: CASSPRTGNYGYTF
v_gene: TRBV6-6
j_gene: TRBJ1-2

CDR3aa: CSARTGGGDPETQYF
v_gene: TRBV20-1
j_gene: TRBJ2-5

CDR3aa: CSARKFGAANSPLHF
v_gene: TRBV20-1
j_gene: TRBJ1-6

CDR3aa: CASSLPYDRGQSGYTF
v_gene: TRBV7-2
j_gene: TRBJ1-2

CDR3aa: CASSQRPGGSGNTIYF
v_gene: TRBV3-1
j_gene: TRBJ1-3

CDR3aa: CASSDRRGYTF
v_gene: TRBV6-1
j_gene: TRBJ1-2

CDR3aa: CASSRDRLESSYEQYF
v_gene: TRBV6-1
j_gene: TRBJ2-7

CDR3aa: CASSLFGTNEKLFF
v_gene: TRBV28
j_gene: TRBJ1-4

CDR3aa: CASSYRLGQPQHF
v_gene: TRBV6-2/TRBV6-3
j_gene: TRBJ1-5

CDR3aa: CASSQGRLGGDEQFF
v_gene: TRBV4-1
j_gene: TRBJ2-1

CDR3aa: CASKDTENTGELFF
v_gene: TRBV2
j_gene: TRBJ2-2

CDR3aa: CETGTGAGAQHF
v_gene: TRBV10-1
j_gene: TRBJ1-5

CDR3aa: CASSVSTSEDSPLHF
v_gene: TRBV9
j_gene: TRBJ1-6

CDR3aa: CASSRQSGGSYNEQFF
v_gene: TRBV18
j_gene: TRBJ2-1

CDR3aa: CTPRENTEAFF
v_gene: TRBV23-1
j_gene: TRBJ1-1

CDR3aa: CASSHSGPFTDTQYF
v_gene: TRBV23-1
j_gene: TRBJ2-3

CDR3aa: CAWSVRERDIQYF
v_gene: TRBV30
j_gene: TRBJ2-4

CDR3aa: CASSSRQGETGELFF
v_gene: TRBV5-4
j_gene: TRBJ2-2

CDR3aa: CASSVEPSSYNEQFF
v_gene: TRBV9
j_gene: TRBJ2-1

CDR3aa: CASSQAKGTDTQYF
v_gene: TRBV4-2
j_gene: TRBJ2-3

CDR3aa: CAWRPMSSYNEQFF
v_gene: TRBV30
j_gene: TRBJ2-1

CDR3aa: CASSRPGPYNSPLHF
v_gene: TRBV6-5
j_gene: TRBJ1-6

CDR3aa: CASSLGPGQGYEQYF
v_gene: TRBV3-1
j_gene: TRBJ2-7

CDR3aa: CASSRPGGTEAFF
v_gene: TRBV5-6
j_gene: TRBJ1-1

CDR3aa: CASSPRPVGETQYF
v_gene: TRBV19
j_gene: TRBJ2-5

CDR3aa: CAWSTPLGPQHF
v_gene: TRBV30
j_gene: TRBJ1-5

CDR3aa: CASSKRETVVEQYF
v_gene: TRBV21-1
j_gene: TRBJ2-7

CDR3aa: CSVPDRDTNYGYTF
v_gene: TRBV29-1
j_gene: TRBJ1-2

CDR3aa: CASSPRMGNQPQHF
v_gene: TRBV5-6
j_gene: TRBJ1-5

CDR3aa: CATSLGGSQPQHF
v_gene: TRBV7-6
j_gene: TRBJ1-5

CDR3aa: CASSQDGRAANTGELFF
v_gene: TRBV4-1
j_gene: TRBJ2-2

CDR3aa: CSASLLMGGDQPQHF
v_gene: TRBV20-1
j_gene: TRBJ1-5

CDR3aa: CATRGGGNTDTQYF
v_gene: TRBV10-3
j_gene: TRBJ2-3

CDR3aa: CASSKTAGQQYF
v_gene: TRBV21-1
j_gene: TRBJ2-7